This TCR beta chain was documented in a study of blood T cell repertoires in COVID-19. Clones were read by immunoSEQ multiplex PCR, and TCRdb kept only the in-frame ones, dropping some. The sample holds roughly 160,000 clones; more than 65% are singletons and the top ten take 5.6%. V was trimmed by 0 bases and J by 1 base, leaving 7 bases between them. The CDR3 sequence is 14 residues long. CDR1 SGHRS and CDR2 YFSETQ come from the germline V gene. Living in 24 US areas, the participants were between roughly 18 and 90 years of age. V and J are TRBV5-1 and TRBJ2-5; possible D gene TRBD2, 6 bases. This clonotype was sampled from a woman in her forties with acute COVID-19. The material sequenced was PBMCs or T cells enriched from blood (not recorded which). The chain's CDR3 is CASSLGGVQETQYF. CDR3 bases: TGCGCCAGCAGCTTGGGCGGGGTCCAAGAGACCCAGTACTTC.